This passage covers 27 T cell receptor beta chains from one sample sequenced in a study of shared clonotypes between healthy human individuals. TCRdb's table, derived via immunoSEQ multiplex PCR, lists solely in-frame clones and lacks some. The table lists more than 2,000,000 clones, about 92% of them singletons. Sequenced material: naive CD4+ T cells sorted from blood. The subset denotes: CD45RA+ positively selected. These receptors were obtained from a man younger than 35 in good health.

As concerns this clone: The sample carries other DNA sequences with the same CDR3. The chain has TRBV15 and TRBJ2-5, with D unclear. Germline loops: CDR1 LNHNV, CDR2 YYDKDF (reference sequence). Trimming took off 1 base at V and 5 bases at J, with 2 bases between the two ends. There are 11 residues in the CDR3. The CDR3 coding sequence is TGTGCCACCAGCAGAGCTGAGACCCAGTACTTC. Translating it yields CATSRAETQYF.

This clone showed up just once. V gene TRBV27 combines with J gene TRBJ2-7, with 8 bases lining up with TRBD1. The CDR3 has 15 residues. Germline CDR1 MNHEY, CDR2 SMNVEV (reference sequence). J lost 0 bases, V lost 5 bases, and 6 bases had no gene match. CDR3 coding DNA: TGTGCCAGCAGTCTGGGACAGGCCTACTCCTACGAGCAGTACTTC. This gives the protein CASSLGQAYSYEQYF.

The J gene is TRBJ2-3, the V gene TRBV5-1; 11 bases line up with TRBD2. With 0 bases clipped from V and 5 bases from J, the junction kept 2 bases outside the gene matches. The CDR3 totals 15 residues. Germline V gene sequence: CDR1 SGHRS, CDR2 YFSETQ. CDR3 nucleotide sequence: TGCGCCAGCAGCTTGGCCCTAGCGGGGGGAGATACGCAGTATTTT. Amino acid sequence: CASSLALAGGDTQYF.

CDR3 coding DNA: TGTGCCAGCAGCTCCCCAGATACGCAGTATTTT. Its protein is CASSSPDTQYF. The chain links TRBV7-2 to TRBJ2-3; D unresolved. The V end was cut by 4 bases, the J end by 4 bases, with 3 bases between. This CDR3 has 11 amino acids. CDR1 is SGHTA and CDR2 is FQGNSA in the germline V gene.

A remark on this clone: Other DNA sequences in the same sample also yield this CDR3. This sequence joins TRBV6-6 and TRBJ2-5, with D possibly being TRBD2 (7 bases). Germline CDR1 reads MNHNY; CDR2 reads SVGAGI (reference sequence). CDR3 length: 14 amino acids. V was pared by 0 bases and J by 5 bases, with 10 bases between. The CDR3 nucleotides read TGTGCCAGCAGTTACTCGGGGGGGCAGGAGACCCAGTACTTC. It specifies CASSYSGGQETQYF.

The V call is TRBV6-1, the J call TRBJ2-5, with D unclear. The germline V gene has CDR1 MNHNS and CDR2 SASEGT. The CDR3 totals 13 residues. V gave up 3 bases and J gave up 7 bases, with 12 bases separating them. Here the CDR3 reads CASSDRQVGTQYF. The CDR3 DNA is TGTGCCAGCAGTGACCGGCAGGTCGGGACCCAGTACTTC.

The chain combines TRBV6-8 with TRBJ2-1; 11 bases match TRBD2. V was clipped by 4 bases and J by 4 bases; unmatched bases: 6. The CDR3 sequence is 16 residues long. From germline, CDR1 is MNHGY and CDR2 SAAAGT. The CDR3 nucleotides are TGTGCCAGCAGTTTCCAACTAGCGGGAGTGTACAATGAGCAGTTCTTC. This translates into CASSFQLAGVYNEQFF.

The chain is built from TRBV7-9 and TRBJ2-1, with D possibly matching TRBD1 (5 bases). The CDR3 runs 16 residues. Trimming stripped 1 base from V and 9 bases from J, with 19 bases between. Germline V gene lookup returns CDR1 SEHNR and CDR2 FQNEAQ (reference sequence). Here the CDR3 DNA reads TGTGCCAGCAGCTTAGACGTGGCGGACATGGGCGGTGAGCAGTTCTTC. Protein sequence: CASSLDVADMGGEQFF.

The CDR3, as DNA: TGCGCCAGCAACGGGAGGGCGGCAGAGACCCAGTACTTC. It yields the protein CASNGRAAETQYF. V usage is TRBV5-1 and J usage is TRBJ2-5, with 8 bases that match TRBD2. The trim removed 6 bases at V and 4 bases at J, leaving 5 bases unmatched. CDR3 size: 13 residues. Germline V gene sequence: CDR1 SGHRS, CDR2 YFSETQ.

The chain has TRBV28 and TRBJ1-4; no reliable D call. Germline CDR1 reads MDHEN; CDR2 reads SYDVKM. The CDR3 length is 14 residues. Trimming cost V 7 bases and J 7 bases, with 16 bases left between them. The CDR3 DNA sequence: TGTGCCAGCACCTTCCGGACGCCGGGTGAAAAACTGTTTTTT. Translated, it gives CASTFRTPGEKLFF.

The V and J genes are TRBV20-1 and TRBJ2-5; D not resolved. Germline CDR1 is DFQATT and CDR2 is SNEGSKA (reference sequence). The CDR3 length is 11 residues. The ends were cut back, 3 bases at V and 5 bases at J, with 7 bases in the middle. The CDR3 protein is CSASSAETQYF. The CDR3 DNA follows: TGCAGTGCTAGTAGTGCGGAGACCCAGTACTTC.

This clone has only one observation. This chain connects TRBV6-1 to TRBJ2-5, with TRBD1 matching over 9 bases. V gave up 8 bases and J gave up 7 bases; unmatched junction bases: 11. From germline, CDR1 is MNHNS and CDR2 SASEGT. This CDR3 is 14 amino acids long. CDR3 region: CASSDRGLGRTQYF. For the CDR3, the DNA is TGTGCCAGCTCGGACAGGGGCCTCGGTCGGACCCAGTACTTC.

The chain joins TRBV6-6 to TRBJ2-5; 9 bases line up with TRBD1. The CDR3 loop spans 15 amino acids. CDR1 and CDR2 from the germline V gene are MNHNY and SVGAGI (reference sequence). Trimming at V came to 5 bases and at J to 5 bases, leaving 9 bases not matched to a gene. The CDR3 loop reads CASSLGTGNGETQYF. In DNA form, the CDR3 reads TGTGCCAGCAGTCTCGGGACAGGGAACGGGGAGACCCAGTACTTC.

The chain links TRBV2 to TRBJ1-1; D unresolved. Germline V gene lookup returns CDR1 SNHLY and CDR2 FYNNEI. Deletions cut 6 bases from V and 0 bases from J, with 14 bases between. CDR3 length: 15 residues. CDR3 in amino acids: CASSQSKPMNTEAFF. CDR3 DNA: TGTGCCAGCAGCCAATCAAAACCGATGAACACTGAAGCTTTCTTT. Looking up the rest from reference TRBV2 and TRBJ1-1 gives the full variable domain: EPEVTQTPSHQVTQMGQEVILRCVPISNHLYFYWYRQILGQKVEFLVSFYNNEISEKSEIFDDQFSVERPDGSNFTLKIRSTKLEDSAMYFCASSQSKPMNTEAFFGQGTRLTVV.

The J gene is TRBJ2-7, the V gene TRBV5-1, with 10 bases aligning to TRBD2. This CDR3 contains 16 residues. The junction had 8 bases not matched to a gene; V was cut back by 0 bases and J by 5 bases. Germline V gives CDR1 SGHRS, CDR2 YFSETQ. CDR3 DNA sequence: TGCGCCAGCAGCTTGGCTAGCGGGAGTTTATCCGACGAGCAGTACTTC. The encoded protein is CASSLASGSLSDEQYF. The whole variable domain, filled in from reference TRBV5-1 and TRBJ2-7, reads KAGVTQTPRYLIKTRGQQVTLSCSPISGHRSVSWYQQTPGQGLQFLFEYFSETQRNKGNFPGRFSGRQFSNSRSEMNVSTLELGDSALYLCASSLASGSLSDEQYFGPGTRLTVT.

This rearrangement joins TRBV5-1 to TRBJ2-5; no reliable D call. Germline-derived CDR1 and CDR2 are SGHRS and YFSETQ. V shed 7 bases and J shed 5 bases, with 18 bases lying between them. This CDR3 is built from 14 residues. CDR3 sequence: CASAKTSASETQYF. The CDR3 bases are TGCGCCAGCGCCAAAACCTCTGCCTCGGAGACCCAGTACTTC.

This chain links TRBV19 with TRBJ1-5, with TRBD1 matching 10 bases. This CDR3 spans 17 amino acids. CDR1 is LNHDA and CDR2 is SQIVND in the germline V gene (reference sequence). After removal of 5 bases from V and 10 bases from J, the junction contained 17 bases not matched to a gene. CDR3 residues: CASSEGQGRSGNRPQHF. CDR3 DNA sequence: TGTGCCAGTAGTGAGGGACAGGGGCGCTCGGGGAATCGACCCCAGCATTTT.

The genes are TRBV29-1 and TRBJ1-1; D is unclear. Trimming took off 4 bases at V and 6 bases at J, with 15 bases between the two ends. Germline CDR1 and CDR2: SQVTM and ANQGSEA. This CDR3 has 13 residues. The DNA for the CDR3 is TGCAGCGTTGCGGGCAGAAGTATCCCTGAAGCTTTCTTT. Translated, it gives CSVAGRSIPEAFF.

This clone was seen only once. The sample carries other DNA sequences with the same CDR3. The J gene is TRBJ2-5, the V gene TRBV29-1; D tentatively fits TRBD1 or TRBD2 (5 bases each). There are 12 residues in the CDR3. Trimming cost V 4 bases and J 5 bases, with 11 bases left between them. Looked up from germline, CDR1 is SQVTM and CDR2 is ANQGSEA. Written as DNA, the CDR3 is TGCAGCGTTGTAAGGGGAGTGGAGACCCAGTACTTC. It yields the protein CSVVRGVETQYF. Full variable domain (missing parts from reference TRBV29-1 and TRBJ2-5): SAVISQKPSRDICQRGTSLTIQCQVDSQVTMMFWYRQQPGQSLTLIATANQGSEATYESGFVIDKFPISRPNLTFSTLTVSNMSPEDSSIYLCSVVRGVETQYFGPGTRLLVL.

The chain carries TRBV6-4 and TRBJ2-3; maybe TRBD1 (5 bases). This CDR3 spans 14 amino acids. CDR1 and CDR2 (germline): MRHNA, SNTAGT. The ends were cut back, 6 bases at V and 2 bases at J, with 12 bases in the middle. This chain's CDR3 is CASSPTDNTDTQYF. DNA of the CDR3: TGTGCCAGCAGCCCAACGGACAACACAGATACGCAGTATTTT.

The chain combines TRBV28 with TRBJ2-3, with 8 bases that match TRBD2. CDR1 and CDR2 (germline): MDHEN, SYDVKM. The CDR3 covers 16 residues. V shed 5 bases and J 4 bases; nucleotides not matched to a gene: 11. In DNA form, the CDR3 reads TGTGCCAGCAGTCCTTCGGGGGGGAGGGCATCAGATACGCAGTATTTT. Protein: CASSPSGGRASDTQYF.

The chain recombines TRBV6-1 with TRBJ1-5, with a weak D call TRBD1 (6 bases). Trimming took 9 bases from V and 2 from J, leaving 8 bases between them. Germline assignment: CDR1 MNHNS and CDR2 SASEGT. This CDR3 region has 12 residues. The CDR3 region has the DNA TGTGCCAGTCGGACAGGCAATCAGCCCCAGCATTTT. Residues: CASRTGNQPQHF.

The rearrangement links TRBV19 to TRBJ1-2; 8 nucleotides agree with TRBD1. This CDR3 contains 14 residues. The V gene end was trimmed by 5 bases and the J gene end by 7 bases; junction bases not matched to a gene: 9. The germline V gene has CDR1 LNHDA and CDR2 SQIVND (reference sequence). CDR3 loop: CASSFPDRASGYTF. The CDR3 bases are TGTGCCAGTAGTTTCCCGGACAGGGCGAGTGGCTACACCTTC.

The chain links TRBV5-6 to TRBJ2-6, with D possibly being TRBD1 (6 bases). Germline CDR1 and CDR2: SGHDT and YYEEEE. The CDR3 spans 17 residues. Deletions cut 2 bases from V and 4 bases from J, with 16 bases between. CDR3 residues: CASSFPPRGSGANVLTF. CDR3 DNA sequence: TGTGCCAGCAGCTTTCCCCCGAGGGGGTCCGGGGCCAACGTCCTGACTTTC.

This chain connects TRBV9 to TRBJ2-1, with 13 bases matching TRBD2. The ends lost 6 bases at V and 5 bases at J; junction bases unmatched: 5. The germline V gene encodes CDR1 SGDLS and CDR2 YYNGEE. The CDR3 is 15 amino acids. The CDR3 sequence: CASNPGLAGNNEQFF. The CDR3 DNA follows: TGTGCCAGCAACCCGGGACTAGCGGGGAACAATGAGCAGTTCTTC.

This chain uses TRBV10-3 with TRBJ2-7; D is ambiguous. The V end was cut by 0 bases, the J end by 3 bases, with 9 bases between. The CDR3 extends over 14 amino acids. Germline V lookup: CDR1 ENHRY, CDR2 SYGVKD. DNA for the CDR3: TGTGCCATCAGTGAGTCAGGGAACCACTACGAGCAGTACTTC. Translating it yields CAISESGNHYEQYF.

With respect to this clone: Within the sample, other DNA sequences also encode this same CDR3. V and J are TRBV6-5 and TRBJ2-7; 8 nucleotides match TRBD1. J was trimmed by 0 bases and V by 6 bases; bases with no gene match: 4. The germline V gene encodes CDR1 MNHEY and CDR2 SVGAGI. CDR3 length equals 14 residues. CDR3 nucleotide sequence: TGTGCCAGCAGCTGGGACAGGAGCTCCTACGAGCAGTACTTC. Amino acid sequence: CASSWDRSSYEQYF.